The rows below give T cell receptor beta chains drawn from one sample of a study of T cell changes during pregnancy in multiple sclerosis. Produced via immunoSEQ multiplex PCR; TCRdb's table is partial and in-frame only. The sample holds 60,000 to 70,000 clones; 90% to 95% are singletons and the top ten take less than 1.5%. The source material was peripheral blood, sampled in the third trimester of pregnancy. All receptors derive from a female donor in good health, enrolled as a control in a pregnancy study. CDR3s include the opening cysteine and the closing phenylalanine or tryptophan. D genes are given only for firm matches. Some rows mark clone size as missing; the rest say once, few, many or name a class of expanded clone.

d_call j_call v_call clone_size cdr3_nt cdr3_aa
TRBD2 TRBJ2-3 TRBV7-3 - TGTGCCAGCAGCCCCTCGGGGGGAGTCACAGATACGCAGTATTTT CASSPSGGVTDTQYF
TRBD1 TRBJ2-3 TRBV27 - TGTGCCAGCAGTCTGCTCCAAAGGGGGCTGGACACAGATACGCAGTATTTT CASSLLQRGLDTDTQYF
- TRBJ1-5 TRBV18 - TGTGCCAGCTCACCAGGACTACCAGAGAATCAGCCCCAGCATTTT CASSPGLPENQPQHF
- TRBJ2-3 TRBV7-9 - TGTGCCAGCAGCCATACTCCTATAGGGGAAGCTCCAGATACGCAGTATTTT CASSHTPIGEAPDTQYF
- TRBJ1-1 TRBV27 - TGTGCCAGCAGTCGACGGGGGACTGAAGCTTTCTTT CASSRRGTEAFF
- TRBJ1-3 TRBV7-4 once TGTGCCAGCAGGAGGGAAGGAGACACCATATATTTT CASRREGDTIYF
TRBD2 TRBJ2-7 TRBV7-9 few TGTGCCAGCAGCCCAGCGGGACTATTATTGAAGGAGCAGTACTTC CASSPAGLLLKEQYF
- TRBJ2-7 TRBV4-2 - TGTGCCAGCGGCACAGTTTCCGGCGAGCAGTACTTC CASGTVSGEQYF
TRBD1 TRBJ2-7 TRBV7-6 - TGTGCCAGCAGCTTAGGCGGGACAGGGAAGGCCTACGAGCAGTACTTC CASSLGGTGKAYEQYF
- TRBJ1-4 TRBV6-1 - TGTGCCAGCAGTCTCTATCGGGGTGAAAAACTGTTTTTT CASSLYRGEKLFF
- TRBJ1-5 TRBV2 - TGTGCCAGCAGTTGGTGGGGCGGGCCCCAGCATTTT CASSWWGGPQHF
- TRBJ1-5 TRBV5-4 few TGTGCCAGCAGCACTCCTAATCAGCCCCAGCATTTT CASSTPNQPQHF
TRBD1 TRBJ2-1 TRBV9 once TGTGCCAGCAGCATGAACCGGGACAGGGTCTTTTATGAGCAGTTCTTC CASSMNRDRVFYEQFF
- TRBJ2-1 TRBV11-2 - TGTGCCAGCAGCCCACCCGGAGTAGGCCACTACAATGAGCAGTTCTTC CASSPPGVGHYNEQFF
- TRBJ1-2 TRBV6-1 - TGTGCCAGCAGTGAATTCGCAGGCTCCTATGGCTACACCTTC CASSEFAGSYGYTF
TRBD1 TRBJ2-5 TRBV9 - TGTGCCAGCAGCTTCCGACAGGGGGGGACAGCAGAGACCCAGTACTTC CASSFRQGGTAETQYF
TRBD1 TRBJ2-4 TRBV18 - TGTGCCAGCTCACCGGGACAGGGGCCGAGAGACATTCAGTACTTC CASSPGQGPRDIQYF
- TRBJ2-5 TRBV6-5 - TGTGCCAGCAGTCTTCAAGAGACCCAGTACTTC CASSLQETQYF
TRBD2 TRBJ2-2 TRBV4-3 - TGCGCCAGCAGCCAAGGGACTAGCGGGAACACCGGGGAGCTGTTTTTT CASSQGTSGNTGELFF
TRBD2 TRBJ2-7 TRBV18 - TGTGCCAGCTCACCACCGCGGGGGGGTCATTACGAGCAGTACTTC CASSPPRGGHYEQYF
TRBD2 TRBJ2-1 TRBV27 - TGTGCCAGCAGTTCCAGGGGTAGCGGGGACGGTGAGCAGTTCTTC CASSSRGSGDGEQFF
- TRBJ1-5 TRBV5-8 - TGTGCCAGCAGCCTGGAAAGGTGGGCAACCCAGCATTTT CASSLERWATQHF
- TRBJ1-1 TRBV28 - TGTGCCAGCAGTTTAAGCCAGGGAAGGGGAGCTTTCTTT CASSLSQGRGAFF
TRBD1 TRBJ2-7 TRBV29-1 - TGCAGCGTTGAAAAGAGGGGTCAGGGGGAAAGCTACGAGCAGTACTTC CSVEKRGQGESYEQYF
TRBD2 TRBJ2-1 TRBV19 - TGTGCCAGTAGTGCCCGGGAAATTCCGGGACTAGCACGAGAGCAGTTCTTC CASSAREIPGLAREQFF
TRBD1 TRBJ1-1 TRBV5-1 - TGCGCCAGCAGCTTCCGAGAAGGGGGCGCCGGAACTGAAGCTTTCTTT CASSFREGGAGTEAFF
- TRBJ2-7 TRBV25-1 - TGTGCCAGCCGGGTTGGGAGAGAGCAGTACTTC CASRVGREQYF